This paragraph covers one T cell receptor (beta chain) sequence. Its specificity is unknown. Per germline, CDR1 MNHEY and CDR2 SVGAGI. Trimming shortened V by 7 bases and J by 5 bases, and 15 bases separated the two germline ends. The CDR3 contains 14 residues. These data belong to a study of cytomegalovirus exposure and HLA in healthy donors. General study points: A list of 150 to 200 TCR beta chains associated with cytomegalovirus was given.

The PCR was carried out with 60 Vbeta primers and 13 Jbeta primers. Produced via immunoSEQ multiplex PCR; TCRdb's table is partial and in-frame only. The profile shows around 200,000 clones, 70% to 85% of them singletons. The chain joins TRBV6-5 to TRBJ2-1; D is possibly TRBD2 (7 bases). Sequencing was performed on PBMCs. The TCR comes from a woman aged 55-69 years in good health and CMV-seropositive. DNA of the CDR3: TGTGCCAGCACCCGGAGGGGGGGGAACAATGAGCAGTTCTTC. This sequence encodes CASTRRGGNNEQFF.